These 4 T cell receptor beta chains originate from one sample sequenced in a study of shared clonotypes between healthy human individuals. This table comes from immunoSEQ multiplex PCR, and its TCRdb copy is limited to in-frame clones, with some not included. This table has some 2,400,000 clones, approximately 94% appearing once. Sequenced sample: naive CD4+ T cells sorted from blood. The subset was: CD45RA+ positively selected. The receptors here all came from a man younger than 35 in good health.

In this sample, this clone turned up a few times. The chain recombines TRBV2 with TRBJ2-2; a weak D match, TRBD1 (5 bases). The CDR3 is made up of 14 amino acids. Germline CDR1 is SNHLY and CDR2 is FYNNEI. V shed 10 bases and J shed 4 bases, with 16 bases lying between them. The CDR3 coding sequence is TGTGCCACCCAGGGAAAGGATGGCACCGGGGAGCTGTTTTTT. Translation gives CATQGKDGTGELFF.

The chain links TRBV6-5 to TRBJ1-2, with TRBD1 matching over 9 bases. Germline-derived CDR1 and CDR2 are MNHEY and SVGAGI. This CDR3 spans 15 amino acids. The junction had 9 bases not matched to a gene; V was cut back by 7 bases and J by 3 bases. In DNA, the CDR3 is TGTGCCAGCAAAAAGGGCTGGGACAGGGACTATGGCTACACCTTC. Translating gives CASKKGWDRDYGYTF.

The chain uses TRBV28 and TRBJ2-3; tentatively, D is TRBD1 (5 bases). V gave up 6 bases and J gave up 2 bases, with 15 bases separating them. The CDR3 is 15 amino acids. Per the germline V gene, CDR1 is MDHEN and CDR2 is SYDVKM. The CDR3 nucleotides read TGTGCCAGCAGCAGAGGCACAGGATTCACAGATACGCAGTATTTT. Protein product: CASSRGTGFTDTQYF.

V is TRBV20-1 and J is TRBJ1-2, with TRBD1 as a possible D gene (5 bases). The CDR3 loop spans 11 amino acids. V was shortened by 4 bases and J by 7 bases, with 10 bases between the two germline ends. Germline V gives CDR1 DFQATT, CDR2 SNEGSKA (reference sequence). The DNA of the CDR3 is TGCAGTGCTACGGGGACGTCTGGCTACACCTTC. Translated: CSATGTSGYTF.